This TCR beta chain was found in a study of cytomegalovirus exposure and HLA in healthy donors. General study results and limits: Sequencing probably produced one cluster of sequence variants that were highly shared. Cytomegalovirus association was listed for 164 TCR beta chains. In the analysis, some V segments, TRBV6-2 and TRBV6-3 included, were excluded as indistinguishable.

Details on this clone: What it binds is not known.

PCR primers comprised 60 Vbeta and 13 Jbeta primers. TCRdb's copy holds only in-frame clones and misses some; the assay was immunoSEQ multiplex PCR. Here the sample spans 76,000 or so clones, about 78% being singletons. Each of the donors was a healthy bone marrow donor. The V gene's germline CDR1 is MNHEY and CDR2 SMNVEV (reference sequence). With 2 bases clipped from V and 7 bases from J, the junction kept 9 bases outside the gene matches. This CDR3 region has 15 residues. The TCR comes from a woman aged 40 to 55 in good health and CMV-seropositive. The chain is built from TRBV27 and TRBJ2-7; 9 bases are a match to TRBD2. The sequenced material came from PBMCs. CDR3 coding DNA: TGTGCCAGCAGTTTAAGTGGCGGGGGGGCTTGGGAGCAGTACTTC. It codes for CASSLSGGGAWEQYF.